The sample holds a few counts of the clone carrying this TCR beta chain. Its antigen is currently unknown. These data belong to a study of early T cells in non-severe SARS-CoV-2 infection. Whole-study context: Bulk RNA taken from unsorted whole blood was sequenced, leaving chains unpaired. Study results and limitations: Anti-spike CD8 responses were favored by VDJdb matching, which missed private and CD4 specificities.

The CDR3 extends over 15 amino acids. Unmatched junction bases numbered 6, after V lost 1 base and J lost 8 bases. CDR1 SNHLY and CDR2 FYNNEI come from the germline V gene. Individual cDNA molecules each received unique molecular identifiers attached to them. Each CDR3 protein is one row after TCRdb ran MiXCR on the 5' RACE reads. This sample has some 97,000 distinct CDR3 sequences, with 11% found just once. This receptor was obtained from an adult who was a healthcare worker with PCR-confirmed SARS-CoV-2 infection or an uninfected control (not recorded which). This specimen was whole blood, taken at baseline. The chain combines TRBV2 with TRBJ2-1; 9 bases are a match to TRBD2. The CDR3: CASSEEASGIDEQFF. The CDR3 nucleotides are TGTGCCAGCAGTGAAGAGGCTAGCGGGATTGATGAGCAGTTCTTC.